The 13 T cell receptor beta chains listed next were all sequenced from one sample in a study of regulatory T cells in long-lasting Graves disease. Time point of the sample: newly diagnosed GD, antithyroid drugs for less than 3 months. RNA isolated from PBMCs was used to make the TCR library. CDR3-region Arm-PCR and iRepertoire HTBI primers produced the TCR beta libraries. One entry per CDR3 protein results from TCRdb running MiXCR on the multiplex PCR reads. The table lists 420,000 or so distinct CDR3 sequences, around 17% of them singletons. This same sample was also taken into another study, of T cells in Graves' hyperthyroidism and ophthalmopathy.

This specimen consisted of peripheral blood mononuclear cells (PBMCs), obtained at new diagnosis, from a patient treated with antithyroid drugs. All receptors come from a woman under 30 with Graves disease.

This clonotype was observed many times. The chain has TRBV28 and TRBJ2-3; D possibly corresponds to TRBD2 (6 bases). Trimming stripped 6 bases from V and 1 base from J, with 14 bases between. The CDR3 loop spans 15 amino acids. Germline values: CDR1 MDHEN, CDR2 SYDVKM. The CDR3 nucleotides are TGTGCCAGCAGCCCCGGGAGCACCCGCACAGATACGCAGTATTTT. Its protein is CASSPGSTRTDTQYF.

The CDR3 protein is CASSQDRSSGANVLTF. Written as DNA, the CDR3 is TGTGCCAGCAGCCAAGACAGGAGCTCTGGGGCCAACGTCCTGACTTTC. This sequence joins TRBV14 and TRBJ2-6; D ambiguous. The V gene's germline CDR1 is SGHDN and CDR2 FVKESK. Trimming stripped 0 bases from V and 0 bases from J, with 6 bases between. CDR3 size: 16 residues.

This clonotype was counted many times. This rearrangement joins TRBV7-8 to TRBJ2-7; unclear D gene. CDR1 and CDR2 (germline): SGHVS, FQNEAQ. CDR3 length: 14 residues. Trimming removed 0 bases from V and 2 bases from J, with 8 bases in between. CDR3 amino acids: CASSLAIKTYEQYF. The CDR3 DNA follows: TGTGCCAGCAGCTTAGCGATCAAGACCTACGAGCAGTACTTC.

This clonotype was observed many times. The CDR3 nucleotides read TGTGCCAGCAGCTTTGACTACTCCTACAATGAGCAGTTCTTC. Translating it yields CASSFDYSYNEQFF. The chain recombines TRBV7-2 with TRBJ2-1; possible D gene TRBD2, 5 bases. CDR3 length: 14 residues. Germline CDR1 SGHTA, CDR2 FQGNSA. V lost 3 bases, J lost 0 bases, and 6 bases lay in between. The whole variable domain, filled in from reference TRBV7-2 and TRBJ2-1, reads GAGVSQSPSNKVTEKGKDVELRCDPISGHTALYWYRQSLGQGLEFLIYFQGNSAPDKSGLPSDRFSAERTGGSVSTLTIQRTQQEDSAVYLCASSFDYSYNEQFFGPGTRLTVL.

This clonotype has a count of ten or more. The genes are TRBV6-1 and TRBJ2-1, with 11 bases that match TRBD2. Germline V gene lookup returns CDR1 MNHNS and CDR2 SASEGT. This CDR3 has 18 residues. The junction had 16 bases not matched to a gene; V was cut back by 5 bases and J by 7 bases. CDR3 DNA: TGTGCCAGCAGTCCTCGAAAAGTACTAGCGGGAGAGATAAATGAGCAGTTCTTC. Translated, it gives CASSPRKVLAGEINEQFF.

This clonotype was found many times. The rearrangement uses TRBV2 and TRBJ2-3; TRBD2 agrees at 14 bases. The length of the CDR3 is 15 residues. With V trimmed by 10 bases and J by 4 bases, 7 bases remained unmatched. CDR1 and CDR2 (germline): SNHLY, FYNNEI. The chain's CDR3 is CANRGLAGVADTQYF. The CDR3 region has the DNA TGTGCCAACAGGGGACTAGCGGGAGTGGCAGATACGCAGTATTTT.

This clonotype was seen at least ten times. The rearrangement joins TRBV12-3 or TRBV12-4 to TRBJ1-6; 8 bases match TRBD1. The CDR3 has 18 amino acids. With V trimmed by 4 bases and J by 4 bases, 12 bases remained unmatched. The CDR3 region is CASSSKRQGIAYNSPLHF. As DNA, the CDR3 is TGTGCCAGCAGTTCGAAGCGACAGGGGATAGCTTATAATTCACCCCTCCACTTT.

V usage is TRBV5-1 and J usage is TRBJ2-5; 8 bases map to TRBD1. The CDR3 loop spans 17 amino acids. The germline V gene encodes CDR1 SGHRS and CDR2 YFSETQ. V lost 2 bases and J lost 5; bases outside the gene matches: 14. DNA for the CDR3: TGCGCCAGCAGCTTCGAGCCGACAGGGGCTGGCCGGGAGACCCAGTACTTC. Its translation is CASSFEPTGAGRETQYF.

The sample holds many counts of this clonotype. The rearrangement links TRBV7-9 to TRBJ2-1, with D perhaps TRBD1 (6 bases). CDR1 is SEHNR, CDR2 FQNEAQ, per germline (reference sequence). CDR3 length equals 15 residues. Deletions cut 1 base from V and 4 bases from J, with 11 bases between. In nucleotides, the CDR3 is TGTGCCAGCAGCTTAGTGGGACACCGGTACAATGAGCAGTTCTTC. It codes for CASSLVGHRYNEQFF.

This chain joins TRBV5-1 and TRBJ2-5, with D uncertain. Trimming cost V 5 bases and J 5 bases, with 16 bases left between them. CDR1 and CDR2 (germline): SGHRS, YFSETQ. CDR3 length: 14 amino acids. CDR3 nucleotide sequence: TGCGCCAGCAGTGGGTCCGGGTCTTTCGAGACCCAGTACTTC. Its protein is CASSGSGSFETQYF.

This CDR3 reads CASSIYDRANTGELFF. CDR3 DNA sequence: TGTGCCAGTAGTATTTACGACAGGGCGAACACCGGGGAGCTGTTTTTT. The chain uses TRBV19 and TRBJ2-2, with 7 bases aligning to TRBD1. There are 16 residues in the CDR3. Germline CDR1 is LNHDA and CDR2 is SQIVND (reference sequence). V trimming: 3 bases; J trimming: 0 bases; junction bases outside the gene matches: 4.

The rearrangement joins TRBV11-2 to TRBJ2-2; D is perhaps TRBD1 or TRBD2 (5 bases each). The CDR3 loop spans 15 amino acids. Germline V gene data show CDR1 as SGHAT and CDR2 as FQNNGV. V was shortened by 5 bases and J by 1 base, with 11 bases between the two germline ends. The CDR3 is CASSPGDLNTGELFF. The CDR3 region has the DNA TGTGCCAGCAGCCCCGGGGACCTGAACACCGGGGAGCTGTTTTTT.

This clonotype was detected ten times or more. The gene calls are TRBV7-2 and TRBJ2-1; D not certain. The V and J ends lost 2 bases and 10 bases respectively, with 9 bases between them. The CDR3 has 12 amino acids. CDR1 is SGHTA and CDR2 is FQGNSA in the germline V gene. CDR3 nucleotides: TGTGCCAGCAGCTTATACCGAGACGAGCAGTTCTTC. As protein: CASSLYRDEQFF. Together with reference TRBV7-2 and TRBJ2-1, the CDR3 gives the full variable domain: GAGVSQSPSNKVTEKGKDVELRCDPISGHTALYWYRQSLGQGLEFLIYFQGNSAPDKSGLPSDRFSAERTGGSVSTLTIQRTQQEDSAVYLCASSLYRDEQFFGPGTRLTVL.